Each of the 19 T cell receptor beta chains below was sequenced from the same sample in a study of blood T cells in healthy people across ages. Primers used in a second PCR of about 6 to 12 cycles were a sample-barcoded 5' primer and a J-beta primer mix. MiXCR, applied by TCRdb to the 5' RACE reads, yields one record per CDR3 protein. The sample lists roughly 500,000 distinct CDR3 sequences; 27% were seen once. The sequenced sample consisted of blood. These receptors originate from a woman in her 70s in good health.

J is TRBJ1-4 and V is TRBV4-3; perhaps TRBD1 as D (5 bases). This CDR3 comprises 16 residues. V dropped 2 bases and J dropped 3 bases, with 13 bases sitting between them. Germline CDR1 is LGHNA and CDR2 is YSLEER. CDR3 in amino acids: CASSQTPGFANEKLFF. The CDR3 nucleotides are TGCGCCAGCAGCCAAACTCCAGGGTTTGCTAATGAAAAACTGTTTTTT.

CDR3 in amino acids: CASSLNRLTYEQYF. CDR3 bases: TGTGCCAGCAGCTTAAACAGGCTCACCTACGAGCAGTACTTC. J is TRBJ2-7 and V is TRBV3-1, with D perhaps TRBD1 (5 bases). Trimming removed 5 bases at V and 2 bases at J, with 13 bases between. Germline loops: CDR1 LGHDT, CDR2 YNNKEL (reference sequence). This CDR3 spans 14 amino acids.

This clonotype was picked up a small number of times. This sequence joins TRBV7-2 and TRBJ2-2, with TRBD2 matching over 7 bases. Looked up from germline, CDR1 is SGHTA and CDR2 is FQGNSA. There are 17 residues in the CDR3. V shed 6 bases and J 3 bases; nucleotides not matched to a gene: 13. The CDR3 DNA sequence: TGTGCCAGCAGTCCCACCCCCAGCGGGGTATACACCGGGGAGCTGTTTTTT. Encoded protein: CASSPTPSGVYTGELFF.

This clonotype was observed many times. The V gene is TRBV25-1, the J gene TRBJ1-5; no clear D. CDR3 length: 13 amino acids. Germline V gene data show CDR1 as MGHDK and CDR2 as SYGVNS. DNA for the CDR3: TGTGCTATTCTCCAGACCCTCAATCAGCCCCAGCATTTT. This gives the protein CAILQTLNQPQHF.

There are a few counts of this clonotype. V usage is TRBV24-1 and J usage is TRBJ1-6; 7 nucleotides agree with TRBD1. V trimming: 0 bases; J trimming: 9 bases; junction bases outside the gene matches: 4. The CDR3 is 15 amino acids. The germline V gene has CDR1 KGHDR and CDR2 SFDVKD. The CDR3 is CATSDLNRGASPLHF. DNA for the CDR3: TGTGCCACCAGTGATTTGAACAGGGGAGCTTCACCCCTCCACTTT.

This sequence joins TRBV28 and TRBJ2-5; unclear D gene. This CDR3 is 11 amino acids long. CDR1 is MDHEN, CDR2 SYDVKM, per germline. The V end was cut by 10 bases, the J end by 6 bases, with 12 bases between. The CDR3 sequence is CATTLWKTQYF. The CDR3, as DNA: TGTGCCACCACCCTTTGGAAGACCCAGTACTTC.

This clonotype was seen more than once but under ten times. The CDR3 loop reads CSAREGGGAHNSPLHF. The DNA for the CDR3 is TGCAGTGCTAGAGAGGGTGGGGGGGCTCATAATTCACCCCTCCACTTT. The J gene is TRBJ1-6, the V gene TRBV20-1; perhaps TRBD1 as D (6 bases). Germline V lookup: CDR1 DFQATT, CDR2 SNEGSKA (reference sequence). The germline V and J ends were trimmed by 0 bases and 5 bases, with 14 bases remaining between them. This CDR3 spans 16 amino acids.

This clonotype was detected a few times. V usage is TRBV15 and J usage is TRBJ1-4; D is unresolved. V dropped 2 bases and J dropped 6 bases, with 10 bases sitting between them. CDR1 is LNHNV and CDR2 is YYDKDF in the germline V gene (reference sequence). This CDR3 comprises 14 residues. DNA for the CDR3: TGTGCCACCAGCAGACCGGCTCCGTATGAAAAACTGTTTTTT. It specifies CATSRPAPYEKLFF.

The J gene is TRBJ2-5, the V gene TRBV20-1; 7 nucleotides match TRBD1. After removal of 1 base from V and 3 bases from J, the junction contained 5 bases not matched to a gene. CDR1 is DFQATT, CDR2 SNEGSKA, per germline (reference sequence). The CDR3 loop spans 14 amino acids. The CDR3 DNA is TGCAGTGCTAGAGTCAGGACAGGAGAAGAGACCCAGTACTTC. It specifies CSARVRTGEETQYF.

The rearrangement joins TRBV7-6 to TRBJ2-1; 7 bases line up with TRBD1. The CDR3 sequence is 16 residues long. V gave up 1 base and J gave up 5 bases; unmatched junction bases: 8. CDR1 SGHVS and CDR2 FNYEAQ come from the germline V gene. CDR3 bases: TGTGCCAGCAGCTTAGGTAGGGGGCCGCTGCACAATGAGCAGTTCTTC. Translated: CASSLGRGPLHNEQFF.

A few counts support this clonotype. At one end the junction does not follow the germline gene, possibly because of a read error. V gene TRBV13 combines with J gene TRBJ2-4; D uncertain. Per germline, CDR1 PRHDT and CDR2 FYEKMQ (reference sequence). The CDR3 covers 19 residues. This CDR3 is CACSLGPFGSTLAKNIQYF. Written as DNA, the CDR3 is TGTGCCTGCAGCTTGGGTCCCTTTGGGTCCACCCTAGCCAAAAACATTCAGTACTTC. The variable domain in full, with the rest retrieved from reference TRBV13 and TRBJ2-4, is AAGVIQSPRHLIKEKRETATLKCYPIPRHDTVYWYQQGPGQDPQFLISFYEKMQSDKGSIPDRFSAQQFSDYHSELNMSSLELGDSALYFCACSLGPFGSTLAKNIQYFGAGTRLSVL.

There are a few counts of this clonotype. The missing conserved phenylalanine or tryptophan at the end of this CDR3 makes a read error likely. The rearrangement joins TRBV6-2 or TRBV6-3 to TRBJ1-5, with D possibly matching TRBD1 (6 bases). The length of the CDR3 is 14 residues. Germline V lookup: CDR1 MNHEY, CDR2 SVGEGT. Trimming left V 5 bases short and J 1 base short, with 9 bases between. CDR3: CASSVGQSNQPQHL. The CDR3 DNA is TGTGCCAGCAGTGTCGGACAGAGCAATCAGCCCCAGCATCTT.

The V gene is TRBV3-1, the J gene TRBJ1-1; D remains unclear. This CDR3 comprises 16 residues. Trimming pared 3 bases from V and 6 bases from J, leaving 20 bases between. Germline V lookup: CDR1 LGHDT, CDR2 YNNKEL (reference sequence). The CDR3 DNA is TGTGCCAGCAGCCACAACAGCCCCTTCGGTCGGGCTGAAGCTTTCTTT. This gives the protein CASSHNSPFGRAEAFF.

The chain uses TRBV9 and TRBJ2-5, with TRBD1 identical over 8 bases. The V and J ends lost 2 bases and 5 bases, in that order; junction bases with no gene match: 8. This CDR3 region has 15 residues. The germline V gene encodes CDR1 SGDLS and CDR2 YYNGEE. CDR3 in DNA: TGTGCCAGCAGCGTGAGTGACAGGGGCCTGGAGACCCAGTACTTC. It encodes CASSVSDRGLETQYF.

CDR3 protein: CASTATGVPGYTF. CDR3 in DNA: TGTGCCAGCACCGCGACAGGGGTTCCTGGCTACACCTTC. V and J are TRBV9 and TRBJ1-2; 8 bases are shared with TRBD1. V was pared by 6 bases and J by 7 bases, with 8 bases of the junction left unmatched. The germline V gene encodes CDR1 SGDLS and CDR2 YYNGEE. The length of the CDR3 is 13 residues.

The chain carries TRBV6-2 or TRBV6-3 and TRBJ1-6; the match to TRBD1 covers 12 bases. This CDR3 comprises 21 residues. V dropped 1 base and J dropped 0; count of bases not matched to a gene: 10. Germline lookup yields CDR1 MNHEY and CDR2 SVGEGT. CDR3 sequence reads: CASSYYLGTGGLRSYNSPLHF. The CDR3 nucleotides are TGTGCCAGCAGTTACTATCTTGGGACAGGGGGCCTCCGCTCCTATAATTCACCCCTCCACTTT.

The CDR3 sequence is CASSPQTGNNEQFF. The CDR3 nucleotides are TGCGCCAGCAGCCCGCAGACAGGGAACAATGAGCAGTTCTTC. This chain links TRBV5-1 with TRBJ2-1, with TRBD1 matching over 7 bases. V lost 4 bases and J lost 5; bases outside the gene matches: 6. Germline V lookup: CDR1 SGHRS, CDR2 YFSETQ. This CDR3 is built from 14 residues. The whole variable domain, remainder taken from reference TRBV5-1 and TRBJ2-1, is KAGVTQTPRYLIKTRGQQVTLSCSPISGHRSVSWYQQTPGQGLQFLFEYFSETQRNKGNFPGRFSGRQFSNSRSEMNVSTLELGDSALYLCASSPQTGNNEQFFGPGTRLTVL.

This clonotype has more than one count but fewer than ten. This sequence joins TRBV5-1 and TRBJ2-5; the match to TRBD2 covers 13 bases. V gave up 4 bases and J gave up 1 base; unmatched junction bases: 4. The CDR3 runs to 16 residues. The germline CDR1 and CDR2 sequences are SGHRS and YFSETQ. In DNA, the CDR3 is TGCGCCAGCAGCGGAACTAGCGGGGGGGCCCAAGAGACCCAGTACTTC. Encoded protein: CASSGTSGGAQETQYF.

In DNA, the CDR3 is TGTGCCAGCAGCCGCCGGGGATGGGGCTACACCTTC. Its protein product is CASSRRGWGYTF. The chain joins TRBV7-2 to TRBJ1-2; D gene unclear. V was cut by 5 bases and J by 8 bases, with 12 bases left in between. This CDR3 has 12 residues. Per germline, CDR1 SGHTA and CDR2 FQGNSA.